Following are 9 T cell receptor beta chains from one sample sequenced in a study of T cell responses to AZD1222 COVID-19 vaccine. The protocol was immunoSEQ multiplex PCR, while the TCRdb copy is restricted to in-frame clones and leaves out a portion. Of more than 110,000 clones in the sample, over 85% are singletons; the top ten hold about 5.5%. Specimen: peripheral blood, collected on day 0 of AZD1222 vaccination. These receptors were obtained from an adult in good health.

The DNA for the CDR3 is TGTGCCAGCAGTTCCACCAATTCACCCCTCCACTTT. Its protein product is CASSSTNSPLHF. The J gene is TRBJ1-6, the V gene TRBV28, with D uncertain. Trimming removed 4 bases at V and 7 bases at J, with 5 bases between. The germline V gene encodes CDR1 MDHEN and CDR2 SYDVKM. The CDR3 contains 12 residues.

The chain links TRBV7-2 to TRBJ1-1; TRBD1 aligns across 7 bases. This CDR3 spans 15 amino acids. J was trimmed by 1 base and V by 5 bases; bases with no gene match: 7. Looked up from germline, CDR1 is SGHTA and CDR2 is FQGNSA. CDR3 nucleotides: TGTGCCAGCAGCCCGACAGGGTTCAAGAACACTGAAGCTTTCTTT. Its protein is CASSPTGFKNTEAFF.

The V gene is TRBV7-3, the J gene TRBJ1-2; TRBD1 might be the D (5 bases). V was trimmed by 4 bases and J by 8 bases, leaving 14 bases between them. Looked up from germline, CDR1 is SGHTA and CDR2 is FQGTGA. CDR3 length equals 13 residues. In DNA, the CDR3 is TGTGCCAGCAGCTCCGGGCCCAGGGCGGGCTACACCTTC. Its translation is CASSSGPRAGYTF.

This clone was detected once. V and J are TRBV6-5 and TRBJ2-5; D may correspond to TRBD1 or TRBD2 (5 bases each). CDR3 size: 14 residues. V was trimmed by 6 bases and J by 5 bases, leaving 16 bases between them. Germline values: CDR1 MNHEY, CDR2 SVGAGI. The CDR3 DNA follows: TGTGCCAGCAGCGCGGAAGGGTGGGGGGAGACCCAGTACTTC. Protein: CASSAEGWGETQYF.

The chain employs TRBV27 and TRBJ2-7; D perhaps matches TRBD1 (5 bases). V gave up 2 bases and J gave up 2 bases, with 10 bases separating them. CDR3 size: 14 residues. Germline V CDR1 and CDR2: MNHEY, SMNVEV (reference sequence). The CDR3, as DNA: TGTGCCAGCAGTTTAGGGGCACGGACCTACGAGCAGTACTTC. Encoded protein: CASSLGARTYEQYF.

This chain uses TRBV5-1 with TRBJ2-7; unclear D gene. Germline CDR1 SGHRS, CDR2 YFSETQ. Trimming took off 0 bases at V and 7 bases at J, with 11 bases between the two ends. CDR3 length: 13 residues. CDR3 in DNA: TGCGCCAGCAGCTTGGCTTCAGATAGGGAGCAGTACTTC. Translated, it gives CASSLASDREQYF. Drawing the rest from reference TRBV5-1 and TRBJ2-7, the complete variable domain is KAGVTQTPRYLIKTRGQQVTLSCSPISGHRSVSWYQQTPGQGLQFLFEYFSETQRNKGNFPGRFSGRQFSNSRSEMNVSTLELGDSALYLCASSLASDREQYFGPGTRLTVT.

V is TRBV7-9 and J is TRBJ1-4; a weak D match, TRBD1 (5 bases). Germline CDR1 reads SEHNR; CDR2 reads FQNEAQ (reference sequence). V was cut by 5 bases and J by 0 bases, with 13 bases left in between. The CDR3 covers 16 residues. The CDR3 DNA reads TGTGCCAGCAGCCCGAGGACACCTGCAACTAATGAAAAACTGTTTTTT. This sequence encodes CASSPRTPATNEKLFF.

This chain joins TRBV4-3 and TRBJ2-2; TRBD1 aligns across 9 bases. CDR3 size: 18 residues. Germline values: CDR1 LGHNA, CDR2 YSLEER. The V and J ends lost 0 bases and 6 bases, in that order; junction bases with no gene match: 11. CDR3 in DNA: TGCGCCAGCAGCCAAGATCCTCACCCGGGACAGGGTTCCGGGGAGCTGTTTTTT. It codes for CASSQDPHPGQGSGELFF.

The genes are TRBV12-5 and TRBJ1-4; D gene ambiguous. The length of the CDR3 is 15 residues. Deletions cut 1 base from V and 3 bases from J, with 9 bases between. The V gene's germline CDR1 is LGHNT and CDR2 FRNRAP. The CDR3 DNA reads TGTGCTAGTGGTTTGGCCCGGGTCGCTAATGAAAAACTGTTTTTT. This translates into CASGLARVANEKLFF.